One and the same sample provided the 6 T cell receptor beta chains below, sequenced in a study of T cell responses to AZD1222 COVID-19 vaccine. Sequenced by immunoSEQ multiplex PCR; TCRdb stores in-frame clones only, minus some. The table has more than 120,000 clones, approximately 90% seen once. This sample comprised peripheral blood, obtained 28 days after the second AZD1222 dose. The receptors here all came from an adult who received the AZD1222 COVID-19 vaccine.

The rearrangement links TRBV12-3 or TRBV12-4 to TRBJ1-5, with D possibly TRBD1 on 5 matching bases. The CDR3 loop spans 13 amino acids. V lost 6 bases to trimming and J lost 6 bases, with 12 bases between them. This CDR3 reads CASRSDSGQPQHF. The CDR3 nucleotides are TGTGCCAGCAGGTCCGACAGCGGTCAGCCCCAGCATTTT.

In nucleotides, the CDR3 is TGTGCCAGCTCACCCCCTAGACAGGGAAAGGTAAATGTAGCCAAAAACATTCAGTACTTC. This gives the protein CASSPPRQGKVNVAKNIQYF. The chain couples TRBV18 to TRBJ2-4; 7 bases align to TRBD1. Germline V lookup: CDR1 KGHSH, CDR2 LQKENI. The CDR3 is 20 amino acids. Trimming took 3 bases from V and 0 from J; bases not matched to a gene: 17.

This chain links TRBV7-8 with TRBJ1-5, with D hard to call. V lost 6 bases to trimming and J lost 2 bases, with 17 bases between them. Germline values: CDR1 SGHVS, CDR2 FQNEAQ. The CDR3 contains 16 residues. The CDR3 DNA sequence: TGTGCCAGCAGTCAAGGACCGGCACGGGGCAATCAGCCCCAGCATTTT. It translates to CASSQGPARGNQPQHF.

The chain carries TRBV24-1 and TRBJ1-5, with D maybe TRBD1 (5 bases). V lost 5 bases and J lost 5, with 12 bases in between. Germline V CDR1 and CDR2: KGHDR, SFDVKD. This CDR3 has 14 amino acids. CDR3 loop: CATSARGVDQPQHF. DNA of the CDR3: TGTGCCACCAGTGCTAGGGGAGTGGATCAGCCCCAGCATTTT.

The gene calls are TRBV4-1 and TRBJ1-3; D remains unclear. Trimming removed 0 bases at V and 0 bases at J, with 6 bases between. Germline CDR1 MGHRA, CDR2 YSYEKL. CDR3 length: 15 amino acids. In DNA form, the CDR3 reads TGCGCCAGCAGCCAAGAACCGAACTCTGGAAACACCATATATTTT. Its protein is CASSQEPNSGNTIYF.

This chain joins TRBV5-4 and TRBJ1-1; no clear D gene. CDR1 is SGHNT, CDR2 YYREEE, per germline (reference sequence). This CDR3 is 17 amino acids long. Trimming pared 4 bases from V and 4 bases from J, leaving 23 bases between. The CDR3 DNA sequence: TGTGCCAGCAGCCGTGACCCTAGCGGGAGCTACGGCACTGAAGCTTTCTTT. Translated: CASSRDPSGSYGTEAFF. Drawing the rest from reference TRBV5-4 and TRBJ1-1, the complete variable domain is ETGVTQSPTHLIKTRGQQVTLRCSSQSGHNTVSWYQQALGQGPQFIFQYYREEENGRGNFPPRFSGLQFPNYSSELNVNALELDDSALYLCASSRDPSGSYGTEAFFGQGTRLTVV.